The following is a T cell receptor (beta chain) sequence with its context. The antigen is undetermined. The CDR3 length is 13 residues. Trimming left V 10 bases short and J 3 bases short, with 12 bases between. The germline V gene has CDR1 ENHRY and CDR2 SYGVKD. The sample comes from a study of T cell responses to AZD1222 COVID-19 vaccine. Study-wide results and caveats: Two doses of AZD1222 preceded a rise in Spike-specific TCR breadth and depth. Donors skewed white British and female; clonal diversity was possibly underestimated. All repertoire sampling was performed exclusively after the peak T cell response.

Second doses at about 4 or about 12 weeks were pooled. The data were produced by immunoSEQ multiplex PCR, yet TCRdb's version contains in-frame clones alone and is incomplete. The sample lists some 150,000 clones; 75% to 95% were seen once. The sample in question was peripheral blood, obtained 28 days after the second AZD1222 dose. This receptor was obtained from an adult who received the AZD1222 COVID-19 vaccine. The chain couples TRBV10-3 to TRBJ1-4; a possible D gene is TRBD1 (5 bases). The CDR3 nucleotides read TGTGCCACTGCGGGGGTCTCTAATGAAAAACTGTTTTTT. Protein product: CATAGVSNEKLFF.